This T cell receptor (beta chain) was retrieved from a study of shared clonotypes between healthy human individuals. General study findings and limits: Tissues were not sampled, only blood, and their repertoires likely differ. A handful of donors had around 5% of their naive CD4 clonotypes in common. Generation probabilities were higher for clonotypes shared across all four sorted-subset donors than for unshared ones.

Positive CCR7 selection of CD45RO-negative cells yielded the naive CD8 cells, and terminally differentiated effector memory CD45RA+ cells were excluded. The junction had 4 bases not matched to a gene; V was cut back by 4 bases and J by 9 bases. The CDR3 is 13 amino acids. The V gene's germline CDR1 is GTSNPN and CDR2 SVGIG (reference sequence). Remarks on this clone: What it binds is unknown.

Methods used by the authors: Filtering of immunoSEQ junctional sequences could not match full-length read filtering. The assay was immunoSEQ multiplex PCR, and TCRdb's table has in-frame clones only and misses some. For V, J and clone size, that table is used; D and trimming come from the DNA. This repertoire shows millions of clones, about 95% found once; its top ten account for roughly 1%. Sequenced input: naive CD8+ T cells sorted from blood. The sequence was obtained from a man aged 18-30 years in good health. The rearrangement joins TRBV30 to TRBJ1-6, with 9 bases lining up with TRBD1. For the CDR3, the DNA is TGTGCCTGGAACCCGACAGGGGGTTCACCCCTCCACTTT. Translation: CAWNPTGGSPLHF.